This T cell receptor beta chain came from a study of persistence of HIV-infected CD4 T cells. Study observations and caveats: TCRbeta richness was lower in CMV- and Gag-responding cells than in anti-CD3/anti-CD28-responding cells.

By share, this clone ranks as medium-sized. Its target is not known. Cells were stimulated with CMV-infected fibroblast lysates at about 10 ug/mL. Responding CD4+ T cells were sorted by upregulation of both CD40 ligand and CD69. CD8-depleted PBMCs were stimulated 15 to 20 hours with anti-CD28/CD49d costimulation, CD40-blocking antibody and enfuvirtide. Germline V gene data show CDR1 as WNHNN and CDR2 as SYGVQD (reference sequence). Trimming left V 2 bases short and J 2 bases short, with 7 bases between. The length of the CDR3 is 14 residues. The immunoSEQ assay was version 4, run in survey mode. Clones were read by immunoSEQ multiplex PCR, and TCRdb kept only the in-frame ones, dropping some. The table records about 20,000 clones, about four fifths of them present only once.

The source of this sequence is an adult man with HIV who was CMV-seropositive. The chain couples TRBV10-1 to TRBJ1-5; the D gene is possibly TRBD1 (6 bases). The source material was CD4+ T cells sorted from PBMCs after approximately 19-hour stimulation, sampled from a patient who received antiretroviral therapy. In DNA, the CDR3 is TGCGCCAGCAGTGAGAGACAGGGCAATCAGCCCCAGCATTTT. It is translated as CASSERQGNQPQHF.